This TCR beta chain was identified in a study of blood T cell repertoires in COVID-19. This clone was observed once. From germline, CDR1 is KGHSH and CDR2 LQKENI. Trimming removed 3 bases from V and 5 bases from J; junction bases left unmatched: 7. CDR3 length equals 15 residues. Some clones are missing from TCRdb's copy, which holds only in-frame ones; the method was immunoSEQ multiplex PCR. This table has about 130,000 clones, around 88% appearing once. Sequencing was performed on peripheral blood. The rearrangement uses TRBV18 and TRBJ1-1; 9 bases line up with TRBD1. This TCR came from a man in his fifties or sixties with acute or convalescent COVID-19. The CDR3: CASSPTGGSETEAFF. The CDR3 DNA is TGTGCCAGCTCACCGACAGGGGGAAGTGAAACTGAAGCTTTCTTT.